These 23 T cell receptor beta chains came from one sample sequenced in a study of T-cell reconstitution after alpha-beta-depleted transplantation in children. TCRbeta library preparation incorporated unique molecular identifiers. One entry per CDR3 protein results from TCRdb running MiXCR on the PCR reads. The table records some 80,000 distinct CDR3 sequences, around a sixth of them present only once. Source: PBMCs, mostly from graft donor cells, taken 360 days after TCRalphabeta/CD19-depleted stem cell transplant. These receptors all come from a male patient under 10 years old who had a stem cell transplant for acute lymphoblastic leukemia, so the T cells may come from the graft donor.

This clonotype has only a few counts. V is TRBV28 and J is TRBJ2-7, with TRBD1 matching 7 bases. CDR1 is MDHEN and CDR2 is SYDVKM in the germline V gene. The CDR3 has 15 amino acids. With 7 bases clipped from V and 2 bases from J, the junction kept 11 bases outside the gene matches. DNA for the CDR3: TGTGCCAGCAATTCCTTCGGACAGGAGGCCTACGAGCAGTACTTC. As protein: CASNSFGQEAYEQYF.

This rearrangement joins TRBV11-2 to TRBJ1-2; D uncertain. V was cut by 0 bases and J by 7 bases, with 12 bases left in between. CDR3 length: 14 amino acids. Germline loops: CDR1 SGHAT, CDR2 FQNNGV. CDR3 sequence: CASSLDRTLGGYTF. As DNA, the CDR3 is TGTGCCAGCAGCTTAGATCGGACTCTGGGTGGCTACACCTTC.

This clonotype came up a few times. The chain joins TRBV7-2 to TRBJ2-7; TRBD2 is a possible D gene (5 bases). Trimming shortened V by 3 bases and J by 0 bases, and 15 bases separated the two germline ends. This CDR3 spans 16 amino acids. Germline V lookup: CDR1 SGHTA, CDR2 FQGNSA. The CDR3 spells CASSLVGGISSYEQYF. The CDR3, as DNA: TGTGCCAGCAGCTTGGTAGGAGGTATTAGCTCCTACGAGCAGTACTTC.

This chain connects TRBV5-1 to TRBJ2-5, with 12 nucleotides matching TRBD2. V shed 5 bases, J shed 5 bases, and the junction held 4 bases outside the gene matches. CDR3 length equals 14 residues. Germline V gene sequence: CDR1 SGHRS, CDR2 YFSETQ. This CDR3 reads CASRTSGRRETQYF. The CDR3 nucleotides are TGCGCCAGCAGGACTAGCGGGAGAAGGGAGACCCAGTACTTC.

The J gene is TRBJ2-2, the V gene TRBV12-3 or TRBV12-4; D may be TRBD1 or TRBD2 (5 bases each). The CDR3 is 18 amino acids. V lost 7 bases and J lost 3, with 24 bases in between. CDR3 coding DNA: TGTGCCAGCACTCTATACCGGGACCTCCAATATTACACCGGGGAGCTGTTTTTT. Translating gives CASTLYRDLQYYTGELFF.

This chain uses TRBV12-3 or TRBV12-4 with TRBJ2-1; 7 bases agree with TRBD2. This CDR3 is built from 12 residues. V trimming: 8 bases; J trimming: 6 bases; junction bases outside the gene matches: 4. DNA for the CDR3: TGTGCCAGCGGGAGGGCCACCAATGAGCAGTTCTTC. Translated, it gives CASGRATNEQFF.

V gene TRBV11-2 combines with J gene TRBJ2-6, with D uncertain. Trimming left V 0 bases short and J 2 bases short, with 8 bases between. The germline gives CDR1 SGHAT, CDR2 FQNNGV. The CDR3 totals 16 residues. CDR3 amino acids: CASSLDRLAGANVLTF. The CDR3 DNA sequence: TGTGCCAGCAGCTTAGATCGACTTGCTGGGGCCAACGTCCTGACTTTC.

This rearrangement joins TRBV10-3 to TRBJ2-5; 13 positions agree with TRBD2. The CDR3 runs to 16 residues. CDR1 is ENHRY, CDR2 SYGVKD, per germline. With V trimmed by 4 bases and J by 5 bases, 7 bases remained unmatched. CDR3 loop: CAISGGLAGEGETQYF. CDR3 nucleotide sequence: TGTGCCATCAGTGGTGGACTAGCGGGAGAGGGCGAGACCCAGTACTTC.

Ten or more counts support this clonotype. V is TRBV12-3 or TRBV12-4 and J is TRBJ2-1, with 9 bases identical to TRBD2. This CDR3 has 15 residues. Trimming at V came to 7 bases and at J to 6 bases, leaving 10 bases not matched to a gene. The CDR3 DNA follows: TGTGCCAGCACCCTAAGCGGGAGGACCCTCAATGAGCAGTTCTTC. It translates to CASTLSGRTLNEQFF.

This clonotype was observed many times. This chain links TRBV3-1 with TRBJ2-1, with D perhaps matching TRBD1 or TRBD2 (5 bases each). Germline CDR1 and CDR2: LGHDT and YNNKEL (reference sequence). This CDR3 spans 13 amino acids. V was clipped by 5 bases and J by 4 bases, with 9 bases between them. CDR3 bases: TGTGCCAGCAGCGGTGGGGGATACAATGAGCAGTTCTTC. This sequence encodes CASSGGGYNEQFF.

The chain recombines TRBV7-9 with TRBJ2-7; a possible D gene is TRBD1 (6 bases). The CDR3 extends over 13 amino acids. Trimming stripped 5 bases from V and 3 bases from J, with 11 bases between. From germline, CDR1 is SEHNR and CDR2 FQNEAQ (reference sequence). As DNA, the CDR3 is TGTGCCAGCAGCCAGACAGGTTACTACGAGCAGTACTTC. It yields the protein CASSQTGYYEQYF.

This clonotype appeared a few times. V is TRBV27 and J is TRBJ2-1; 10 bases align to TRBD2. This CDR3 has 16 amino acids. Per the germline V gene, CDR1 is MNHEY and CDR2 is SMNVEV (reference sequence). V shed 6 bases, J shed 2 bases, and the junction held 7 bases outside the gene matches. CDR3 bases: TGTGCCAGCAGCCGACGAGCGGGAGGGCCCTACAATGAGCAGTTCTTC. Protein sequence: CASSRRAGGPYNEQFF.

The chain recombines TRBV7-9 with TRBJ2-1; D is undetermined. The V gene lost 2 bases and the J gene lost 6 bases, with 11 bases spanning the gap. Germline V gives CDR1 SEHNR, CDR2 FQNEAQ (reference sequence). The CDR3 spans 14 residues. As DNA, the CDR3 is TGTGCCAGCAGCTTATGGGCTTCTGGCAATGAGCAGTTCTTC. The encoded protein is CASSLWASGNEQFF. Variable domain in full (rest from reference TRBV7-9 and TRBJ2-1): DTGVSQNPRHKITKRGQNVTFRCDPISEHNRLYWYRQTLGQGPEFLTYFQNEAQLEKSRLLSDRFSAERPKGSFSTLEIQRTEQGDSAMYLCASSLWASGNEQFFGPGTRLTVL.

This clonotype has more than one count but fewer than ten. The chain carries TRBV15 and TRBJ1-5; possible D gene TRBD1, 5 bases. V lost 0 bases, J lost 4 bases, and 7 bases lay in between. Germline V gene lookup returns CDR1 LNHNV and CDR2 YYDKDF (reference sequence). This CDR3 has 14 residues. In DNA form, the CDR3 reads TGTGCCACCAGCAGAGACGGGGGGAATCAGCCCCAGCATTTT. Its protein is CATSRDGGNQPQHF.

In its sample, this clonotype was seen many times. V is TRBV6-5 and J is TRBJ1-4; no reliable D call. The CDR3 consists of 15 residues. Germline V gene lookup returns CDR1 MNHEY and CDR2 SVGAGI. V was shortened by 2 bases and J by 7 bases, with 14 bases between the two germline ends. CDR3 residues: CASSYLTPGSEKLFF. DNA for the CDR3: TGTGCCAGCAGTTACCTGACCCCCGGGAGTGAAAAACTGTTTTTT.

This clonotype was seen a handful of times. The chain has TRBV2 and TRBJ2-1; 7 nucleotides match TRBD1. This CDR3 comprises 15 residues. Germline lookup yields CDR1 SNHLY and CDR2 FYNNEI. V lost 5 bases and J lost 8; bases outside the gene matches: 12. As DNA, the CDR3 is TGTGCCAGCAGTCCCCACAAGACAGGGTTGTATGAGCAGTTCTTC. This translates into CASSPHKTGLYEQFF.

This clonotype was recorded at least ten times. The rearrangement uses TRBV5-1 and TRBJ2-5; D unclear. This CDR3 region has 12 residues. The germline CDR1 and CDR2 sequences are SGHRS and YFSETQ. The germline V and J ends were trimmed by 4 bases and 4 bases, with 8 bases remaining between them. For the CDR3, the DNA is TGCGCCAGCAGCCTATTTGGAGAGACCCAGTACTTC. It codes for CASSLFGETQYF. The variable domain in full, with the rest retrieved from reference TRBV5-1 and TRBJ2-5, is KAGVTQTPRYLIKTRGQQVTLSCSPISGHRSVSWYQQTPGQGLQFLFEYFSETQRNKGNFPGRFSGRQFSNSRSEMNVSTLELGDSALYLCASSLFGETQYFGPGTRLLVL.

The chain couples TRBV20-1 to TRBJ2-2; 8 bases fit TRBD1. After removal of 6 bases from V and 6 bases from J, the junction contained 3 bases not matched to a gene. The germline CDR1 and CDR2 sequences are DFQATT and SNEGSKA (reference sequence). CDR3 length: 12 amino acids. CDR3 in amino acids: CSARTGPGELFF. The CDR3 bases are TGCAGTGCCCGGACAGGGCCCGGGGAGCTGTTTTTT.

This clonotype has only a few counts. This chain connects TRBV6-5 to TRBJ2-3; D unresolved. V gave up 0 bases and J gave up 1 base, with 5 bases separating them. The CDR3 runs to 14 residues. CDR1 MNHEY and CDR2 SVGAGI come from the germline V gene. CDR3 in amino acids: CASSYSRRTDTQYF. The CDR3 DNA follows: TGTGCCAGCAGTTACTCCCGACGCACAGATACGCAGTATTTT.

This clonotype was counted only a few times. The chain is built from TRBV24-1 and TRBJ2-1; TRBD2 is a possible D gene (5 bases). Trimming removed 1 base at V and 3 bases at J, with 12 bases between. The germline V gene encodes CDR1 KGHDR and CDR2 SFDVKD. There are 16 residues in the CDR3. CDR3 protein: CATSDLSSGRYNEQFF. The CDR3 DNA is TGTGCCACCAGTGATTTATCCAGCGGCCGCTACAATGAGCAGTTCTTC.

The chain joins TRBV10-3 to TRBJ2-3; tentatively, D is TRBD1 (6 bases). CDR1 and CDR2 from the germline V gene are ENHRY and SYGVKD. CDR3 length equals 14 residues. Trimming removed 10 bases at V and 2 bases at J, with 16 bases between. DNA for the CDR3: TGTGCCACCCGACCGGGACAAAACACAGATACGCAGTATTTT. Its protein is CATRPGQNTDTQYF.

This clonotype was counted only a few times. The rearrangement links TRBV5-1 to TRBJ2-2, with 9 bases identical to TRBD2. The CDR3 is made up of 15 amino acids. The V segment lost 4 bases and the J segment 6 bases; nucleotides outside the gene matches: 7. Germline CDR1 reads SGHRS; CDR2 reads YFSETQ. CDR3 coding DNA: TGCGCCAGCAGCCTCCTAGCGGGATTTGCCGGGGAGCTGTTTTTT. Protein: CASSLLAGFAGELFF.

In this sample, this clonotype turned up a few times. V is TRBV4-1 and J is TRBJ2-3, with D perhaps being TRBD1 or TRBD2 (6 bases each). Trimming cost V 0 bases and J 8 bases, with 15 bases left between them. The CDR3 loop spans 15 amino acids. CDR1 and CDR2 (germline): MGHRA, YSYEKL. The CDR3 loop is CASSQDTLGGGTQYF. In nucleotides, the CDR3 is TGCGCCAGCAGCCAAGACACACTAGGGGGAGGTACGCAGTATTTT.